The rows below give T cell receptor beta chains drawn from one sample of a study of human T cells and chemical hapten exposure. TCRdb ran MiXCR on the RACE reads and lists one entry per CDR3 protein. The data show under 110,000 distinct CDR3 sequences, with 12% seen just once and 1.5% to 2% held by the top ten. The material sequenced was whole blood, taken in connection with sensitization to the hapten diphenylcyclopropenone (DPC). These receptors were obtained from a woman aged 50 to 60 with alopecia areata. Some clones in this sample may be carry-over from other donors' samples. The CDR3 runs from the conserved cysteine through the conserved F or W. D genes are given only for firm matches. A clone size is listed for some rows: how often the clone was seen (once, few, many), or a class if it is expanded.

j_call: TRBJ1-5
cdr3_length: 14
clone_size: NA
v_call: TRBV7-2
d_call: NA
cdr3_nt: TGTGCCAGCAGCCCGTGGCCAGGTTATCAGCCCCAGCATTTT
cdr3_aa: CASSPWPGYQPQHF

j_call: TRBJ1-1
cdr3_length: 12
clone_size: few
v_call: TRBV3-1
d_call: NA
cdr3_nt: TGTGCCAGCAGCCAAGCAGCCCGCCAAGCTTTCTTT
cdr3_aa: CASSQAARQAFF

j_call: TRBJ2-2
cdr3_length: 16
clone_size: many
v_call: TRBV4-2
d_call: NA
cdr3_nt: TGTGCCAGCAGCCATCCGCTCGGGACGGCACCGGGGGAGCTGTTTTTT
cdr3_aa: CASSHPLGTAPGELFF

j_call: TRBJ2-4
cdr3_length: 14
clone_size: many
v_call: TRBV11-2
d_call: TRBD1
cdr3_nt: TGTGCCAGCAGCTTATCCGGACGGACAGGCAGGCAGTACTTC
cdr3_aa: CASSLSGRTGRQYF

j_call: TRBJ2-4
cdr3_length: 17
clone_size: NA
v_call: TRBV7-2
d_call: NA
cdr3_nt: TGTGCCAGCAGCTCGCCGGGACGCACCTTAGCCAAAAACATTCAGTACTTC
cdr3_aa: CASSSPGRTLAKNIQYF

j_call: TRBJ1-2
cdr3_length: 15
clone_size: NA
v_call: TRBV7-2
d_call: NA
cdr3_nt: TGTGCCAGCAGCCCGCTCCCATTCGGCTTCTCTGGCTACACCTTC
cdr3_aa: CASSPLPFGFSGYTF

j_call: TRBJ2-4
cdr3_length: 14
clone_size: few
v_call: TRBV20-1
d_call: NA
cdr3_nt: TGCAGTGCTAGAAAACAAATGGCCAAAAACATTCAGTACTTC
cdr3_aa: CSARKQMAKNIQYF

j_call: TRBJ2-2
cdr3_length: 17
clone_size: NA
v_call: TRBV25-1
d_call: TRBD1
cdr3_nt: TGTGCCAGCAGAGGACCTGGACAGGCGGCGAACACCGGGGAGCTGTTTTTT
cdr3_aa: CASRGPGQAANTGELFF

j_call: TRBJ2-3
cdr3_length: 19
clone_size: NA
v_call: TRBV3-1
d_call: NA
cdr3_nt: TGTGCCAGCAGCCAATACCCCCCAACAGGTACTGGAAGCACAGATACGCAGTATTTT
cdr3_aa: CASSQYPPTGTGSTDTQYF

j_call: TRBJ2-4
cdr3_length: 15
clone_size: few
v_call: TRBV12-3/TRBV12-4
d_call: TRBD1
cdr3_nt: TGTGCCAGCAGTCTACCCGGGACAGGGATAAACATTCAGTACTTC
cdr3_aa: CASSLPGTGINIQYF

j_call: TRBJ2-3
cdr3_length: 12
clone_size: few
v_call: TRBV6-2/TRBV6-3
d_call: NA
cdr3_nt: TGTGCCCCCATGGGGGGCCCAGATACGCAGTATTTT
cdr3_aa: CAPMGGPDTQYF

j_call: TRBJ1-6
cdr3_length: 13
clone_size: many
v_call: TRBV7-2
d_call: NA
cdr3_nt: TGTGCCAGCAGCTTAGGAGGAAGTTCACCCCTCCACTTT
cdr3_aa: CASSLGGSSPLHF

j_call: TRBJ1-2
cdr3_length: 17
clone_size: few
v_call: TRBV20-1
d_call: NA
cdr3_nt: TGCAGTGCTCCGAAAAACCCCCTTCGAGAGAAAGGCCATGGCTACACCTTC
cdr3_aa: CSAPKNPLREKGHGYTF

j_call: TRBJ2-7
cdr3_length: 12
clone_size: few
v_call: TRBV29-1
d_call: NA
cdr3_nt: TGCAGCGCCCTTCAGGGGCGCAGGGAGCAGTACTTC
cdr3_aa: CSALQGRREQYF

j_call: TRBJ2-7
cdr3_length: 14
clone_size: many
v_call: TRBV5-1
d_call: NA
cdr3_nt: TGCGCCAGCAGCTTGGGACAGCCCTCAGCCGAGCAGTACTTC
cdr3_aa: CASSLGQPSAEQYF

j_call: TRBJ1-1
cdr3_length: 14
clone_size: many
v_call: TRBV29-1
d_call: NA
cdr3_nt: TGCAGCGTTGAAGATGGGAGCCGGAGTTTGCAAGCTTTCTTT
cdr3_aa: CSVEDGSRSLQAFF

j_call: TRBJ2-3
cdr3_length: 15
clone_size: few
v_call: TRBV3-1
d_call: NA
cdr3_nt: TGTGCCAGCAGCCAAGTACCGGTCCGAACAGATACGCAGTATTTT
cdr3_aa: CASSQVPVRTDTQYF

j_call: TRBJ2-7
cdr3_length: 14
clone_size: few
v_call: TRBV9
d_call: NA
cdr3_nt: TGTGCCAGCAGCGTAGTGCAGGGTACCTACGAGCAGTACTTC
cdr3_aa: CASSVVQGTYEQYF

j_call: TRBJ2-2
cdr3_length: 17
clone_size: NA
v_call: TRBV21-1
d_call: NA
cdr3_nt: TGTGCCAGCACCCCAAGATGGAGCGGGAGGGCCCCCGGGGAGCTGTTTTTT
cdr3_aa: CASTPRWSGRAPGELFF

j_call: TRBJ1-1
cdr3_length: 13
clone_size: many
v_call: TRBV6-2/TRBV6-3
d_call: NA
cdr3_nt: TGTGCCAGCAGTTCGCAGTTGAACACTGAAGCTTTCTTT
cdr3_aa: CASSSQLNTEAFF

j_call: TRBJ2-5
cdr3_length: 12
clone_size: few
v_call: TRBV2
d_call: NA
cdr3_nt: TGTGCCAGTGGACTCATTCAAGAGACCCAGTACTTC
cdr3_aa: CASGLIQETQYF

j_call: TRBJ2-7
cdr3_length: 14
clone_size: few
v_call: TRBV27
d_call: NA
cdr3_nt: TGTGCCAGCAGTCCCAGTGGGTCTTCCTACGAGCAGTACTTC
cdr3_aa: CASSPSGSSYEQYF

j_call: TRBJ2-1
cdr3_length: 11
clone_size: NA
v_call: TRBV5-1
d_call: NA
cdr3_nt: TGCGCCAGCAGGGACGGACCAGAGCAGTTCTTC
cdr3_aa: CASRDGPEQFF

j_call: TRBJ2-1
cdr3_length: 15
clone_size: NA
v_call: TRBV25-1
d_call: NA
cdr3_nt: TGTGCCAGCAGTGAATACGGACAGCAATACAATGAGCAGTTCTTC
cdr3_aa: CASSEYGQQYNEQFF

j_call: TRBJ2-3
cdr3_length: 14
clone_size: few
v_call: TRBV20-1
d_call: TRBD2
cdr3_nt: TGCAGTGCTCGTAGCGGGTCCGCCCGCGATACGCAGTATTTT
cdr3_aa: CSARSGSARDTQYF

j_call: TRBJ2-2
cdr3_length: 15
clone_size: NA
v_call: TRBV12-3/TRBV12-4
d_call: NA
cdr3_nt: TGTGCCAGCAGTCCCAGAGGGCCCCAGGGCGGGGAGCTGTTTTTT
cdr3_aa: CASSPRGPQGGELFF

j_call: TRBJ1-6
cdr3_length: 14
clone_size: few
v_call: TRBV28
d_call: TRBD1
cdr3_nt: TGTGCCAGCAGAACAGGGGGCTATAATTCACCCCTCCACTTT
cdr3_aa: CASRTGGYNSPLHF

j_call: TRBJ1-6
cdr3_length: 14
clone_size: few
v_call: TRBV5-1
d_call: NA
cdr3_nt: TGCGCCAGCAGTACGTCCAGTAATAATTCACCCCTCCACTTT
cdr3_aa: CASSTSSNNSPLHF

j_call: TRBJ2-2
cdr3_length: 14
clone_size: NA
v_call: TRBV7-9
d_call: NA
cdr3_nt: TGTGCCAGCAGCTCGCCGCCGAACACCGGGGAGCTGTTTTTT
cdr3_aa: CASSSPPNTGELFF

j_call: TRBJ2-7
cdr3_length: 15
clone_size: few
v_call: TRBV4-2
d_call: TRBD2
cdr3_nt: TGTGCCAGCAGCCAAGGACTAGCGGACCCCTACGAGCAGTACTTC
cdr3_aa: CASSQGLADPYEQYF

j_call: TRBJ1-1
cdr3_length: 17
clone_size: NA
v_call: TRBV9
d_call: NA
cdr3_nt: TGTGCCACCACCGAGGGAAGGGAATGGCGCTCTGGAGCTGAAGCTTTCTTT
cdr3_aa: CATTEGREWRSGAEAFF

j_call: TRBJ1-6
cdr3_length: 12
clone_size: few
v_call: TRBV12-3/TRBV12-4
d_call: NA
cdr3_nt: TGTGCCAGCACGGGGTCGGCTTCACCCCTCCACTTT
cdr3_aa: CASTGSASPLHF

j_call: TRBJ1-5
cdr3_length: 15
clone_size: few
v_call: TRBV28
d_call: TRBD1
cdr3_nt: TGTGCCAGCAGTACTCCCGGACAGGGGAATCAGCCCCAGCATTTT
cdr3_aa: CASSTPGQGNQPQHF

j_call: TRBJ2-1
cdr3_length: 16
clone_size: NA
v_call: TRBV11-2
d_call: TRBD1
cdr3_nt: TGTGCCAGCAGCTTAGCGGGACAGGCCACCTACAATGAGCAGTTCTTC
cdr3_aa: CASSLAGQATYNEQFF

j_call: TRBJ2-7
cdr3_length: 14
clone_size: NA
v_call: TRBV7-9
d_call: TRBD1
cdr3_nt: TGTGCCAGCAGCGGATGGGACAGGGGGCATGAGCAGTACTTC
cdr3_aa: CASSGWDRGHEQYF

j_call: TRBJ1-1
cdr3_length: 16
clone_size: NA
v_call: TRBV27
d_call: NA
cdr3_nt: TGTGCCAGCAGTTTTAATCGTCTGACACTGAACACTGAAGCTTTCTTT
cdr3_aa: CASSFNRLTLNTEAFF

j_call: TRBJ2-5
cdr3_length: 13
clone_size: NA
v_call: TRBV18
d_call: NA
cdr3_nt: TGTGCCAGCTCACTGAACTCGGGGGAGACCCAGTACTTC
cdr3_aa: CASSLNSGETQYF

j_call: TRBJ1-2
cdr3_length: 16
clone_size: NA
v_call: TRBV11-2
d_call: NA
cdr3_nt: TGTGCCAGCAGCTTAGCTCTGCTAAGACCCTACTATGGCTACACCTTC
cdr3_aa: CASSLALLRPYYGYTF

j_call: TRBJ1-5
cdr3_length: 13
clone_size: many
v_call: TRBV27
d_call: NA
cdr3_nt: TGTGCCAGCAGTTTAAACGGGTTCCAGCCCCAGCATTTT
cdr3_aa: CASSLNGFQPQHF

j_call: TRBJ1-2
cdr3_length: 14
clone_size: NA
v_call: TRBV5-4
d_call: TRBD1
cdr3_nt: TGTGCCAGCAGCCACACCGGGACAGTAAATGGCTACACCTTC
cdr3_aa: CASSHTGTVNGYTF

j_call: TRBJ2-5
cdr3_length: 13
clone_size: few
v_call: TRBV7-2
d_call: NA
cdr3_nt: TGTGCCAGCAGCCCGAGGACAGTAGAGACCCAGTACTTC
cdr3_aa: CASSPRTVETQYF

j_call: TRBJ2-7
cdr3_length: 13
clone_size: few
v_call: TRBV27
d_call: NA
cdr3_nt: TGTGCCAGCAGTTCCACCTACTACAGCGAGCAGTACTTC
cdr3_aa: CASSSTYYSEQYF

j_call: TRBJ2-7
cdr3_length: 15
clone_size: few
v_call: TRBV7-9
d_call: NA
cdr3_nt: TGTGCCAGCACCACCAGGCAGGGCCATGTCTACGAGCAGTACTTC
cdr3_aa: CASTTRQGHVYEQYF

j_call: TRBJ2-7
cdr3_length: 13
clone_size: few
v_call: TRBV5-1
d_call: NA
cdr3_nt: TGCGCCAGCAGCTTGCTCCTTGTCGACGAGCAGTACTTC
cdr3_aa: CASSLLLVDEQYF

j_call: TRBJ1-1
cdr3_length: 15
clone_size: NA
v_call: TRBV6-5
d_call: NA
cdr3_nt: TGTGCCAGCAGTTACATCCCAGGGGTAAACACTGAAGCTTTCTTT
cdr3_aa: CASSYIPGVNTEAFF

j_call: TRBJ1-6
cdr3_length: 13
clone_size: many
v_call: TRBV6-6
d_call: NA
cdr3_nt: TGTGCCAGCACTTTCTCCCGGGAATCACCCCTCCACTTT
cdr3_aa: CASTFSRESPLHF

j_call: TRBJ1-1
cdr3_length: 13
clone_size: few
v_call: TRBV6-5
d_call: NA
cdr3_nt: TGTGCCAGCATCGACACTCTGAACACTGAAGCTTTCTTT
cdr3_aa: CASIDTLNTEAFF

j_call: TRBJ2-7
cdr3_length: 12
clone_size: NA
v_call: TRBV29-1
d_call: NA
cdr3_nt: TGCAGCGTTGATACGGATTCCTACGAGCAGTACTTC
cdr3_aa: CSVDTDSYEQYF

j_call: TRBJ2-7
cdr3_length: 14
clone_size: NA
v_call: TRBV20-1
d_call: TRBD2
cdr3_nt: TGCAGTGCTTGGACTAGCGGGCCCTCCTACGAGCAGTACTTC
cdr3_aa: CSAWTSGPSYEQYF

j_call: TRBJ1-6
cdr3_length: 16
clone_size: few
v_call: TRBV5-1
d_call: NA
cdr3_nt: TGCGCCAGCAGCCAGAAATCCGGGACGGGGAATTCACCCCTCCACTTT
cdr3_aa: CASSQKSGTGNSPLHF

j_call: TRBJ2-3
cdr3_length: 15
clone_size: many
v_call: TRBV4-3
d_call: TRBD2
cdr3_nt: TGCGCCAGCAGCCAACGACTAGCGGGGGCTGATACGCAGTATTTT
cdr3_aa: CASSQRLAGADTQYF

j_call: TRBJ2-1
cdr3_length: 15
clone_size: few
v_call: TRBV20-1
d_call: TRBD2
cdr3_nt: TGCAGTGCTAGACACGCGGGGGTCCCCTACAATGAGCAGTTCTTC
cdr3_aa: CSARHAGVPYNEQFF

j_call: TRBJ2-7
cdr3_length: 14
clone_size: many
v_call: TRBV6-5
d_call: TRBD1
cdr3_nt: TGTGCCAGCAGTCAGGGACAGGGGGCTTACGAGCAGTACTTC
cdr3_aa: CASSQGQGAYEQYF

j_call: TRBJ1-2
cdr3_length: 13
clone_size: few
v_call: TRBV7-2
d_call: NA
cdr3_nt: TGTGCCAGCAGCTCTGACGGGTTATATGGCTACACCTTC
cdr3_aa: CASSSDGLYGYTF

j_call: TRBJ2-3
cdr3_length: 17
clone_size: NA
v_call: TRBV20-1
d_call: TRBD2
cdr3_nt: TGCAGTGCTAGGGGACTAGCGGGGGGGATAAGCACAGATACGCAGTATTTT
cdr3_aa: CSARGLAGGISTDTQYF

j_call: TRBJ2-7
cdr3_length: 19
clone_size: few
v_call: TRBV4-2
d_call: TRBD2
cdr3_nt: TGTGCCAGCAGCCAAGAATGGGCAAACCTAGCGGGGGGAACCTACGAGCAGTACTTC
cdr3_aa: CASSQEWANLAGGTYEQYF

j_call: TRBJ2-1
cdr3_length: 14
clone_size: few
v_call: TRBV5-4
d_call: NA
cdr3_nt: TGTGCCAGCAGCTTGTTCGGCTATAGCTCAGAGCAGTTCTTC
cdr3_aa: CASSLFGYSSEQFF

j_call: TRBJ1-6
cdr3_length: 13
clone_size: few
v_call: TRBV20-1
d_call: NA
cdr3_nt: TGCAGTGCTAGAAGTAACCTTAATTCACCCCTCCACTTT
cdr3_aa: CSARSNLNSPLHF

j_call: TRBJ2-5
cdr3_length: 13
clone_size: NA
v_call: TRBV12-3/TRBV12-4
d_call: NA
cdr3_nt: TGTGCCAGCAGTTCTCGACGGTTTGAGACCCAGTACTTC
cdr3_aa: CASSSRRFETQYF

j_call: TRBJ1-5
cdr3_length: 15
clone_size: few
v_call: TRBV4-3
d_call: TRBD1
cdr3_nt: TGCGCCAGCAGCCAAGTCCGGGACAGAAATCAGCCCCAGCATTTT
cdr3_aa: CASSQVRDRNQPQHF